This T cell receptor (beta chain) was captured in a study of spatial heterogeneity in lung cancer. Study-level background: Sequences of the beta chain were consistently detected in greater numbers than alpha-chain sequences.

Many counts were recorded for this clonotype. The target antigen is unknown. Points from the study as a whole: Blood contained ubiquitous expanded tumor TCRs more at resection than at follow-up.

The presence of a unique molecular identifier marked each TCR cDNA molecule. TCRdb processed the 5' RACE reads anew with MiXCR; each CDR3 protein has one entry. Of over 10,000 distinct CDR3 sequences in the sample, roughly 15% were seen once. CDR3 size: 13 residues. CDR1 and CDR2 (germline): MDHEN, SYDVKM. Deletions cut 3 bases from V and 4 bases from J, with 8 bases between. Time point specified: sample taken at primary tumor resection. No cell sorting; template was whole RNA from tumor, lung tissue or PBMC. The cohort: some 73 early-stage, untreated non-small cell lung cancer patients. The sequencing used PBMCs, collected at surgery. This receptor was identified in a male donor with early-stage non-small cell lung cancer. This chain links TRBV28 with TRBJ2-3; D gene unclear. The CDR3 nucleotides read TGTGCCAGCAGTTTGGGTGGCGCAGATACGCAGTATTTT. As protein: CASSLGGADTQYF.